A single sample is the source of the 26 T cell receptor beta chains below, sequenced in a study of cytotoxic CD8 clonotypes in ibrutinib-treated CLL. Generated by immunoSEQ multiplex PCR, the TCRdb table keeps only in-frame clones and is missing some. The repertoire holds 330,000 or so clones, with roughly 70% as singletons. The sequences come from PBMCs, collected after 36 months of ibrutinib treatment. These receptors were collected from a human donor with chronic lymphocytic leukemia.

In its sample, this clone was seen once. The chain uses TRBV9 and TRBJ1-2, with 7 positions matching TRBD1. V shed 0 bases and J 3 bases; nucleotides not matched to a gene: 14. This CDR3 is 18 amino acids long. Per the germline V gene, CDR1 is SGDLS and CDR2 is YYNGEE. Here the CDR3 reads CASSVERKPTGWDYGYTF. Here the CDR3 DNA reads TGTGCCAGCAGCGTAGAGAGAAAACCGACAGGGTGGGACTATGGCTACACCTTC.

The table lists this clone with a few counts. The chain joins TRBV29-1 to TRBJ2-2, with D possibly TRBD1 on 5 matching bases. V lost 7 bases, J lost 0 bases, and 9 bases lay in between. The CDR3 consists of 13 residues. CDR1 SQVTM and CDR2 ANQGSEA come from the germline V gene. CDR3 DNA: TGCAGCGCAGGGTCCCCGAACACCGGGGAGCTGTTTTTT. Translating gives CSAGSPNTGELFF.

This rearrangement joins TRBV15 to TRBJ1-2, with D unclear. The germline V gene has CDR1 LNHNV and CDR2 YYDKDF (reference sequence). Trimming shortened V by 1 base and J by 6 bases, and 15 bases separated the two germline ends. The CDR3 extends over 15 amino acids. The CDR3 region has the DNA TGTGCCACCAGCAGAGGATTGAACGGGGATCATGGCTACACCTTC. Translation gives CATSRGLNGDHGYTF.

V and J are TRBV28 and TRBJ2-3, with D perhaps matching TRBD1 (6 bases). The CDR3 is made up of 13 amino acids. Germline CDR1 MDHEN, CDR2 SYDVKM. Trimming removed 7 bases from V and 2 bases from J, with 10 bases in between. CDR3 residues: CASKTGNTDTQYF. The CDR3 DNA reads TGTGCCAGCAAAACAGGGAACACAGATACGCAGTATTTT.

This chain joins TRBV9 and TRBJ1-2; 7 bases align to TRBD1. CDR1 is SGDLS, CDR2 YYNGEE, per germline. Trimming at V came to 1 base and at J to 5 bases, leaving 5 bases not matched to a gene. The CDR3 has 14 residues. CDR3 protein: CASSVRQGRYGYTF. CDR3 nucleotides: TGTGCCAGCAGCGTACGACAGGGCCGGTATGGCTACACCTTC.

The chain couples TRBV2 to TRBJ1-5; D gene unclear. Trimming left V 8 bases short and J 7 bases short, with 12 bases between. The germline V gene encodes CDR1 SNHLY and CDR2 FYNNEI. CDR3 length equals 12 residues. The CDR3 coding sequence is TGTGCCAGCGCCCCATCGGGGCAGCCCCAGCATTTT. Amino acid sequence: CASAPSGQPQHF.

This clone has only one observation. The V call is TRBV6-1, the J call TRBJ2-7, with D perhaps matching TRBD1 or TRBD2 (5 bases each). Deletions cut 7 bases from V and 1 base from J, with 14 bases between. CDR1 is MNHNS, CDR2 SASEGT, per germline. The CDR3 spans 14 residues. The CDR3 DNA follows: TGTGCCAGCATTAGGGACGCCTGGTCCTACGAGCAGTACTTC. Translation: CASIRDAWSYEQYF.

This clone was picked up one time. CDR3 region: CASSPSGGPYNEQFF. In nucleotides, the CDR3 is TGTGCCAGCAGCCCATCAGGGGGCCCTTACAATGAGCAGTTCTTC. This chain links TRBV7-3 with TRBJ2-1; the match to TRBD1 covers 8 bases. From germline, CDR1 is SGHTA and CDR2 FQGTGA. This CDR3 has 15 amino acids. Trimming at V came to 5 bases and at J to 4 bases, leaving 7 bases not matched to a gene. Filled out from reference TRBV7-3 and TRBJ2-1, the complete variable domain reads GAGVSQTPSNKVTEKGKYVELRCDPISGHTALYWYRQSLGQGPEFLIYFQGTGAADDSGLPNDRFFAVRPEGSVSTLKIQRTERGDSAVYLCASSPSGGPYNEQFFGPGTRLTVL.

The V gene is TRBV28, the J gene TRBJ2-3; 8 bases fit TRBD1. The germline V gene has CDR1 MDHEN and CDR2 SYDVKM. The CDR3 totals 13 residues. J gave up 6 bases and V 7 bases, and 6 bases lay outside the gene matches. For the CDR3, the DNA is TGTGCCAGCAAGGCAGGGGGCAGGGATACGCAGTATTTT. Its protein product is CASKAGGRDTQYF.

This clone appeared once. CDR3 sequence (DNA): TGTGCCAGCAGTTTGAGGGCCTCTGAAGCTTTCTTT. Its protein product is CASSLRASEAFF. The V call is TRBV28, the J call TRBJ1-1; no reliable D call. The CDR3 runs to 12 residues. Per germline, CDR1 MDHEN and CDR2 SYDVKM. Trimming cost V 3 bases and J 6 bases, with 8 bases left between them.

The genes are TRBV7-6 and TRBJ2-7, with 9 bases fitting TRBD2. Germline V CDR1 and CDR2: SGHVS, FNYEAQ. V shed 3 bases and J 5 bases; nucleotides not matched to a gene: 14. There are 17 residues in the CDR3. CDR3 DNA: TGTGCCAGCAGCTTTGTCCCCGCGGGGCGGGAGGGGGACGAGCAGTACTTC. It yields the protein CASSFVPAGREGDEQYF. Full variable domain (outside the CDR3, taken from reference TRBV7-6 and TRBJ2-7): GAGVSQSPRYKVTKRGQDVALRCDPISGHVSLYWYRQALGQGPEFLTYFNYEAQQDKSGLPNDRFSAERPEGSISTLTIQRTEQRDSAMYRCASSFVPAGREGDEQYFGPGTRLTVT.

This clone was recorded only once. V and J are TRBV5-1 and TRBJ2-7; D not certain. The length of the CDR3 is 14 residues. Germline values: CDR1 SGHRS, CDR2 YFSETQ. Trimming took off 1 base at V and 3 bases at J, with 11 bases between the two ends. The chain's CDR3 is CASSLRSPIYEQYF. The CDR3 DNA is TGCGCCAGCAGCTTGCGCTCCCCGATCTACGAGCAGTACTTC.

The V call is TRBV6-5, the J call TRBJ1-2; D unclear. Germline V lookup: CDR1 MNHEY, CDR2 SVGAGI. V lost 4 bases to trimming and J lost 5 bases, with 14 bases between them. This CDR3 is built from 14 residues. CDR3 bases: TGTGCCAGCAGTTTAAATCCCACGGAGTATGGCTACACCTTC. This translates into CASSLNPTEYGYTF.

The chain uses TRBV19 and TRBJ2-3; 7 nucleotides agree with TRBD2. Trimming at V came to 0 bases and at J to 1 base, leaving 1 base not matched to a gene. The V gene's germline CDR1 is LNHDA and CDR2 SQIVND (reference sequence). The CDR3 has 15 residues. CDR3: CASSIDLAGTDTQYF. The CDR3 DNA reads as TGTGCCAGTAGTATAGATCTAGCGGGCACAGATACGCAGTATTTT.

This clone was detected only once. This chain links TRBV15 with TRBJ2-5; D is possibly TRBD1 or TRBD2 (6 bases each). Deletions cut 3 bases from V and 5 bases from J, with 10 bases between. The CDR3 length is 13 residues. Germline lookup yields CDR1 LNHNV and CDR2 YYDKDF (reference sequence). This CDR3 reads CATSRGAGETQYF. CDR3 nucleotides: TGTGCCACCAGCAGGGGGGCGGGGGAGACCCAGTACTTC.

This clone showed up just once. The chain carries TRBV6-4 and TRBJ1-2; TRBD1 might be the D (5 bases). The germline V gene encodes CDR1 MRHNA and CDR2 SNTAGT. The V end was cut by 6 bases, the J end by 8 bases, with 16 bases between. CDR3 size: 13 residues. CDR3 coding DNA: TGTGCCAGCAGCCCCGGGACCCACAGAGGCTACACCTTC. This codes for CASSPGTHRGYTF.

J is TRBJ2-1 and V is TRBV10-3, with D unclear. The CDR3 runs 15 residues. CDR1 is ENHRY, CDR2 SYGVKD, per germline. Trimming stripped 0 bases from V and 8 bases from J, with 14 bases between. CDR3 bases: TGTGCCATCAGTGAGTCTGGGGTAGGGCTCCATGAGCAGTTCTTC. This encodes CAISESGVGLHEQFF.

The V call is TRBV5-1, the J call TRBJ1-4; D is possibly TRBD1 (6 bases). The germline V gene has CDR1 SGHRS and CDR2 YFSETQ. V lost 4 bases and J 0 bases, leaving 10 bases between the germline ends. The CDR3 has 15 amino acids. The CDR3 region is CASSRDTATNEKLFF. CDR3 coding DNA: TGCGCCAGCAGCCGGGACACCGCAACTAATGAAAAACTGTTTTTT.

CDR3 in DNA: TGTGCCAGCAGCCACCTATCCGGGGCCACCGAGCAGTTCTTC. It specifies CASSHLSGATEQFF. This chain uses TRBV7-9 with TRBJ2-1; tentatively, D is TRBD1 or TRBD2 (5 bases each). This CDR3 comprises 14 residues. V was trimmed by 5 bases and J by 10 bases, leaving 18 bases between them. Germline assignment: CDR1 SEHNR and CDR2 FQNEAQ (reference sequence).

The chain uses TRBV11-3 and TRBJ2-7; 10 positions agree with TRBD2. The trim removed 8 bases at V and 3 bases at J, leaving 16 bases unmatched. The CDR3 extends over 17 amino acids. In germline, CDR1 is SGHNT, CDR2 YENEEA. DNA of the CDR3: TGTGCCAGCGTCCCGTGGACTAGCGGCTCTCATCGCTACGAGCAGTACTTC. It translates to CASVPWTSGSHRYEQYF.

The CDR3 spells CASSPTGNTGELFF. CDR3 bases: TGTGCCAGTAGCCCGACAGGGAACACCGGGGAGCTGTTTTTT. V and J are TRBV19 and TRBJ2-2, with D possibly being TRBD1 (6 bases). CDR1 is LNHDA and CDR2 is SQIVND in the germline V gene (reference sequence). The CDR3 loop spans 14 amino acids. V shed 6 bases and J shed 1 base, with 9 bases lying between them.

The genes are TRBV9 and TRBJ1-3; D gene uncertain. With 4 bases removed from V and 1 base from J, the gap between germline ends came to 9 bases. The germline gives CDR1 SGDLS, CDR2 YYNGEE. The CDR3 is 14 residues long. CDR3 sequence reads: CASSLGDSGNTIYF. Here the CDR3 DNA reads TGTGCCAGCAGCCTCGGGGATTCTGGAAACACCATATATTTT.

This chain links TRBV29-1 with TRBJ2-5, with 8 bases matching TRBD2. J gave up 4 bases and V 7 bases, and 11 bases lay outside the gene matches. The germline V gene encodes CDR1 SQVTM and CDR2 ANQGSEA. The CDR3 length is 14 residues. The CDR3 loop reads CSARTDGGGETQYF. The CDR3 DNA reads as TGCAGCGCCCGGACAGACGGGGGGGGAGAGACCCAGTACTTC.

The chain carries TRBV19 and TRBJ1-2; D is unresolved. Looked up from germline, CDR1 is LNHDA and CDR2 is SQIVND (reference sequence). V was cut by 8 bases and J by 0 bases, with 16 bases left in between. This CDR3 has 15 residues. The CDR3, as DNA: TGTGCCAGTTCGTACCGGGATGGAACTAACTATGGCTACACCTTC. Its translation: CASSYRDGTNYGYTF.

The V call is TRBV27, the J call TRBJ2-7, with TRBD1 matching 7 bases. The CDR3 extends over 13 amino acids. The ends lost 8 bases at V and 2 bases at J; junction bases unmatched: 6. In germline, CDR1 is MNHEY, CDR2 SMNVEV (reference sequence). CDR3 amino acids: CASGRDRTYEQYF. The CDR3 DNA sequence: TGTGCCAGCGGCCGGGACAGAACCTACGAGCAGTACTTC.

This clone was seen a few times. The chain has TRBV5-1 and TRBJ2-1; 9 positions match TRBD1. The CDR3 contains 15 residues. From germline, CDR1 is SGHRS and CDR2 YFSETQ. V dropped 0 bases and J dropped 7; count of bases not matched to a gene: 5. The chain's CDR3 is CASSLDRGLWNEQFF. As DNA, the CDR3 is TGCGCCAGCAGCTTGGACAGGGGGCTGTGGAATGAGCAGTTCTTC.